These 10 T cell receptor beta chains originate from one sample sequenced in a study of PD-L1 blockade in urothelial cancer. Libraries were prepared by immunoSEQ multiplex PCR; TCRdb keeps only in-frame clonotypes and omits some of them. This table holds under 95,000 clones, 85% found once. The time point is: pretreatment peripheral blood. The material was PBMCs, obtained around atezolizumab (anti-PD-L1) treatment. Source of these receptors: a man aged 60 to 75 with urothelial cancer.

The CDR3 reads CASSPRWTEGHEQFF. In DNA form, the CDR3 reads TGTGCCAGCTCACCCCGGTGGACAGAGGGACATGAGCAGTTCTTC. V and J are TRBV18 and TRBJ2-1; D may be TRBD1 (6 bases). V was shortened by 3 bases and J by 8 bases, with 17 bases between the two germline ends. The CDR3 length is 15 residues. CDR1 and CDR2 (germline): KGHSH, LQKENI.

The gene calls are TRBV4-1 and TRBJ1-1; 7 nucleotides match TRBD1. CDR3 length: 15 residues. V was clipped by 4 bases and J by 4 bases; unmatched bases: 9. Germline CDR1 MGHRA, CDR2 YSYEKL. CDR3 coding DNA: TGCGCCAGCAGCCCCAAGGGGGACAGCCTCACTGAAGCTTTCTTT. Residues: CASSPKGDSLTEAFF.

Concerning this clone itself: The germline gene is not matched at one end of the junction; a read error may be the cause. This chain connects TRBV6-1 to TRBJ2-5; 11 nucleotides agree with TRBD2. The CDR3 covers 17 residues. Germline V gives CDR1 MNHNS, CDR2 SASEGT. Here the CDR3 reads CASNELAGAPTKETQYF. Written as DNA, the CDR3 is TGTGCCAGCAATGAACTAGCGGGAGCCCCCACCAAGGAGACCCAGTACTTC.

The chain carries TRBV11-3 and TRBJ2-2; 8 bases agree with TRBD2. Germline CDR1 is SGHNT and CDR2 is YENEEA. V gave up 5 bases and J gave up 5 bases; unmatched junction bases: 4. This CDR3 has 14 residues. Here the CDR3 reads CASSPTSGTGELFF. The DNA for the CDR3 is TGTGCCAGCAGCCCTACTAGCGGAACCGGGGAGCTGTTTTTT.

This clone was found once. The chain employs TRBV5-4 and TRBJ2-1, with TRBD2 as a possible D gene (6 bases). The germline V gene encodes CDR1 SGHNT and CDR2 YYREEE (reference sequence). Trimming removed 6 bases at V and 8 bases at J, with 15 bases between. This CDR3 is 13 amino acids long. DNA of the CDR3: TGTGCCAGCATGGCGGGGAGTTTCGATGAGCAGTTCTTC. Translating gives CASMAGSFDEQFF.

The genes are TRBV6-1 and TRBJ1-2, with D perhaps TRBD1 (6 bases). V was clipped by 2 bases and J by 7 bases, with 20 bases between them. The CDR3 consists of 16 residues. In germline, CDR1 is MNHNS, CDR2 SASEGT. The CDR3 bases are TGTGCCAGCAGTGAAATGGCTGGCAGGGGTTTAAGTGGCTACACCTTC. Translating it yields CASSEMAGRGLSGYTF.

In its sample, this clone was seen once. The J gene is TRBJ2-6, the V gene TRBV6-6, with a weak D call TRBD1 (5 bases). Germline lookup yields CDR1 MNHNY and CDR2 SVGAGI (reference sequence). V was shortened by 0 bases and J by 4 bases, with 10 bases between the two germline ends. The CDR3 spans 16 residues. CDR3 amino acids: CASSYSGAGGANVLTF. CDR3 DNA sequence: TGTGCCAGCAGTTACTCAGGGGCAGGCGGGGCCAACGTCCTGACTTTC.

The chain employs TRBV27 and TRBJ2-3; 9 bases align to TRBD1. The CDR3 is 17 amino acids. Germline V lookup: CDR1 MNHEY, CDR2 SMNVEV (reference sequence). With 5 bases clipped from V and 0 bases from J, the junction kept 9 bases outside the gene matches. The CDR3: CASSPHTGGHSTDTQYF. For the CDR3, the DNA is TGTGCCAGCAGTCCGCACACAGGGGGCCATAGCACAGATACGCAGTATTTT.

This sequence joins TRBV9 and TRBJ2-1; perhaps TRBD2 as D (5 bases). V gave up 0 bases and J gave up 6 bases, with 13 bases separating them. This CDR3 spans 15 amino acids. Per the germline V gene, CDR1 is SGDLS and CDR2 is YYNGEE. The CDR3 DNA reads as TGTGCCAGCAGCGTAGACGAGGGCTGGGGCAATGAGCAGTTCTTC. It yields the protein CASSVDEGWGNEQFF.

CDR3 protein: CAWTRRREQYF. The CDR3 nucleotides are TGTGCCTGGACCCGACGGAGGGAGCAGTACTTC. V usage is TRBV30 and J usage is TRBJ2-7; TRBD2 is a possible D gene (5 bases). The germline V and J ends were trimmed by 4 bases and 7 bases, with 11 bases remaining between them. The CDR3 contains 11 residues. Germline CDR1 GTSNPN, CDR2 SVGIG (reference sequence).